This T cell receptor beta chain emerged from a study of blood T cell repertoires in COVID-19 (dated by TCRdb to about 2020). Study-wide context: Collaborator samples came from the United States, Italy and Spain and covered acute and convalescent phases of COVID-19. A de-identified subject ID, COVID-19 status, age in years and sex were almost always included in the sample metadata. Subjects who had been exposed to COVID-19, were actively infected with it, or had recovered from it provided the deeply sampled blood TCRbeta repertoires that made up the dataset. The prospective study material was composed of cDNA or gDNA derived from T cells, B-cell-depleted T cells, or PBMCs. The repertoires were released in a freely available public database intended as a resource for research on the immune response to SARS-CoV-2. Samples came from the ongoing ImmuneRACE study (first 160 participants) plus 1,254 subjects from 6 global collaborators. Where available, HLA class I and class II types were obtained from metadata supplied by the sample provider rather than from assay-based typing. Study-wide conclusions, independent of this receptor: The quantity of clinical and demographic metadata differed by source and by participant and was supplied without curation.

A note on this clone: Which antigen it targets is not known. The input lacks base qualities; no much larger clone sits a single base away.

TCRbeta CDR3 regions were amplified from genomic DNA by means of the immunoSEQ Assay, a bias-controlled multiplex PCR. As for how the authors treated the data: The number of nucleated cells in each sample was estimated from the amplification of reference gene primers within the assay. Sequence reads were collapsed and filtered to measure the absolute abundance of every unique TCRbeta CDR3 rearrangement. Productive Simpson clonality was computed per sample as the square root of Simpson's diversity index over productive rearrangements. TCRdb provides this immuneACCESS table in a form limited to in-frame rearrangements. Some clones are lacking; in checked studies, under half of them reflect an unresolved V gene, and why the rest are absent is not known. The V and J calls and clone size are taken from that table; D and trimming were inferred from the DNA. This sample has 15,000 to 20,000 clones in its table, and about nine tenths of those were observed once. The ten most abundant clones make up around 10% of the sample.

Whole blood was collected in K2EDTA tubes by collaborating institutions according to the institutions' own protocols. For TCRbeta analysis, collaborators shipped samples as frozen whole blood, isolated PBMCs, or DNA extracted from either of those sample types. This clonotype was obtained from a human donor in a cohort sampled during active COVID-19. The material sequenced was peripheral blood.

CDR3 region: CASSSPTSGGPLSTDTQYF. The nucleotide sequence is TGTGCCAGCAGCTCCCCGACTAGCGGGGGGCCCCTTAGCACAGATACGCAGTATTTT. The chain joins TRBV5-8 to TRBJ2-3, with 13 middle bases fitting TRBD2. The CDR3 runs 19 amino acids, cysteine and phenylalanine included. The retained sequence is limited to the CDR3, 57 bases, with the frame set at the first base. Compared with germline, V lacks 3 bases and J lacks 0 bases; bases without a gene match: 10. Reading the germline V gene gives CDR1 SGHTS and CDR2 YDEGEE.